This TCR beta chain was captured in a study of blood T cells in healthy people across ages. Regarding this clonotype: Antigen specificity is unknown.

PCR was performed a second time for about 7 to 12 cycles using a sample-barcoded 5' primer and a J-beta primer mix. MiXCR, run by TCRdb on the 5' RACE reads, gives a single entry per CDR3 protein. Here the sample spans fewer than 800,000 distinct CDR3 sequences, roughly 25% being singletons. There are 20 residues in the CDR3. Trimming at V came to 3 bases and at J to 3 bases, leaving 10 bases not matched to a gene. The study, taken as a whole, reports: Since the PBMCs were unsorted, naive and antigen-experienced cells could not be conclusively compared.

The sample also formed part of further work on T cells of mothers and their children. This second study notes: Samples were obtained from three healthy Caucasian mothers and their six children.

The sample comprised blood. The chain combines TRBV12-3 or TRBV12-4 with TRBJ2-6; TRBD2 matches at 14 bases. The TCR sequence derives from a boy between 10 and 17 years old in good health. In DNA form, the CDR3 reads TGTGCCAGCAGTTTTCTTCCGGGACTAGCGGGAGTCGGTGGGGCCAACGTCCTGACTTTC. It translates to CASSFLPGLAGVGGANVLTF.